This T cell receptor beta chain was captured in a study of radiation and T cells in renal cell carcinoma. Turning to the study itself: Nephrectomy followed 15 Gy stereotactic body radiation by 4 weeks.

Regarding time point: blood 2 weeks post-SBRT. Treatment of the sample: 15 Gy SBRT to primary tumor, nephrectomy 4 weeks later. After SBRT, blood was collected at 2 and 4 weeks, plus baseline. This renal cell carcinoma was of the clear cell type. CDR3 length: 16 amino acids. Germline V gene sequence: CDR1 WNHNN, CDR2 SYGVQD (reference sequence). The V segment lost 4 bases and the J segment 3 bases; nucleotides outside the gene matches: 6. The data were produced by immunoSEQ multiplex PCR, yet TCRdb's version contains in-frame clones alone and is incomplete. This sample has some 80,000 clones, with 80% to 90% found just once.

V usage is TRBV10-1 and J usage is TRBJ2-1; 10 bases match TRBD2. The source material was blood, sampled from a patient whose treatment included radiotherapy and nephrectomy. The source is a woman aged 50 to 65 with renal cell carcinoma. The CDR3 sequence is CASSGLAGVLYNEQFF. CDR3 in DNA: TGCGCCAGCAGTGGTCTAGCGGGGGTCCTCTACAATGAGCAGTTCTTC.